The 15 T cell receptor beta chains in this list originate from one sample, sequenced in a study of T-cell reconstitution after alpha-beta-depleted transplantation in children (dated by TCRdb to 2016 to 2018). The meaning of the sample's treatment or condition label: allogeneic hematopoietic cell transplantation with graft depleted of TCRalphabeta T cells and CD19 B cells. The library was built by means of PCR. This sample was sequenced with an Illumina HiSeq 2500. TCR libraries were prepared with molecular barcoding, using unique molecular identifiers to normalize TCRbeta repertoire quantification. TCRdb itself trimmed the public reads at Q25 with fastp, ran MiXCR and retained productive beta chains. Rows with a matching CDR3 protein are joined into one entry that keeps the most common DNA and genes. Within this sample are some 150,000 distinct CDR3 sequences, with 8.5% to 10% of them counted one time only. Clones ranked in the top ten supply 15% to 20% of the sample.

Sequences were derived from PBMCs, mostly from graft donor cells, sampled 180 days after TCRalphabeta/CD19-depleted stem cell transplant. These receptors originate from a female patient between 2 and 15 years old who had a stem cell transplant for congenital amegakaryocytic thrombocytopenia, so the T cells may come from the graft donor.

V gene TRBV11-2 combines with J gene TRBJ2-1; 8 nucleotides agree with TRBD2. Looked up from germline, CDR1 is SGHAT and CDR2 is FQNNGV. V was clipped by 3 bases and J by 8 bases; unmatched bases: 9. CDR3 length: 15 amino acids. The DNA of the CDR3 is TGTGCCAGCAGCTTTGGGACTAGGGTGTGGTATGAGCAGTTCTTC. Its protein product is CASSFGTRVWYEQFF. Drawing the rest from reference TRBV11-2 and TRBJ2-1, the complete variable domain is EAGVAQSPRYKIIEKRQSVAFWCNPISGHATLYWYQQILGQGPKLLIQFQNNGVVDDSQLPKDRFSAERLKGVDSTLKIQPAKLEDSAVYLCASSFGTRVWYEQFFGPGTRLTVL.

The rearrangement links TRBV6-5 to TRBJ1-1; no definite D call. The V gene's germline CDR1 is MNHEY and CDR2 SVGAGI. This CDR3 is 14 amino acids long. With 2 bases removed from V and 6 bases from J, the gap between germline ends came to 13 bases. The CDR3 is CASSYTALRSEAFF. In nucleotides, the CDR3 is TGTGCCAGCAGTTACACAGCTCTGCGCTCTGAAGCTTTCTTT.

This clonotype was counted ten times or more. The rearrangement joins TRBV29-1 to TRBJ1-1, with D possibly being TRBD1 (5 bases). CDR3 size: 13 residues. Germline V gene data show CDR1 as SQVTM and CDR2 as ANQGSEA. Trimming pared 4 bases from V and 4 bases from J, leaving 13 bases between. CDR3 sequence reads: CSVVGALGTEAFF. CDR3 nucleotides: TGCAGCGTTGTCGGGGCGCTGGGCACTGAAGCTTTCTTT.

This clonotype was recorded at least ten times. The rearrangement links TRBV20-1 to TRBJ1-2, with D possibly matching TRBD1 (6 bases). Trimming removed 0 bases from V and 5 bases from J, with 19 bases in between. Germline V gene sequence: CDR1 DFQATT, CDR2 SNEGSKA (reference sequence). CDR3 length: 16 amino acids. This CDR3 reads CSARDERQGPGYGYTF. As DNA, the CDR3 is TGCAGTGCTAGAGATGAAAGGCAGGGGCCCGGGTATGGCTACACCTTC.

The chain couples TRBV20-1 to TRBJ2-1; TRBD2 matches 9 bases. The CDR3 length is 14 residues. The trim removed 6 bases at V and 4 bases at J, leaving 7 bases unmatched. Germline CDR1 is DFQATT and CDR2 is SNEGSKA (reference sequence). Here the CDR3 DNA reads TGCAGTGCCGAGTGGCTAGCGGGATACAATGAGCAGTTCTTC. Its protein product is CSAEWLAGYNEQFF.

This clonotype has a count of ten or more. V usage is TRBV20-1 and J usage is TRBJ2-1; TRBD2 is a possible D gene (6 bases). The CDR3 runs 16 residues. Germline V gene lookup returns CDR1 DFQATT and CDR2 SNEGSKA (reference sequence). V lost 2 bases and J 5 bases, leaving 19 bases between the germline ends. This CDR3 reads CSARSETRGIDNEQFF. The CDR3 DNA reads as TGCAGTGCTAGATCTGAGACTCGCGGGATAGACAATGAGCAGTTCTTC.

In regard to this clonotype: Possible read error: a much larger clone is one base away. The chain employs TRBV5-6 and TRBJ1-1; 8 bases are shared with TRBD1. The CDR3 sequence is 15 residues long. CDR1 and CDR2 (germline): SGHDT, YYEEEE. The CDR3 nucleotides are TGTGCCAACAGCTTGATCCCGGGACAGGTAATTGAAGCTTTCTTT. This codes for CANSLIPGQVIEAFF.

This clonotype came up many times. J is TRBJ2-7 and V is TRBV5-1; 8 bases are a match to TRBD1. J was trimmed by 3 bases and V by 0 bases; bases with no gene match: 8. Germline V gene lookup returns CDR1 SGHRS and CDR2 YFSETQ. The CDR3 loop spans 16 amino acids. The DNA for the CDR3 is TGCGCCAGCAGCTTGGGTTCCGGACAGGGTATCTACGAGCAGTACTTC. Translated, it gives CASSLGSGQGIYEQYF. Together with reference TRBV5-1 and TRBJ2-7, the CDR3 gives the full variable domain: KAGVTQTPRYLIKTRGQQVTLSCSPISGHRSVSWYQQTPGQGLQFLFEYFSETQRNKGNFPGRFSGRQFSNSRSEMNVSTLELGDSALYLCASSLGSGQGIYEQYFGPGTRLTVT.

At least ten counts were recorded for this clonotype. The chain links TRBV7-7 to TRBJ2-1; tentatively, D is TRBD1 (5 bases). Germline V gene lookup returns CDR1 SSHAT and CDR2 FNYEAQ (reference sequence). V was cut by 5 bases and J by 3 bases, with 8 bases left in between. The CDR3 extends over 13 amino acids. CDR3 bases: TGTGCCAGCAGCGCGGACAACTACAATGAGCAGTTCTTC. This gives the protein CASSADNYNEQFF.

The rearrangement links TRBV5-5 to TRBJ2-2; no clear D. Trimming removed 2 bases from V and 5 bases from J, with 10 bases in between. The CDR3 has 14 amino acids. CDR1 and CDR2 (germline): SGHKS, YYEKEE (reference sequence). The CDR3 nucleotides read TGTGCCAGCAGCTTACTTAGGGCGACCGGGGAGCTGTTTTTT. Amino acid sequence: CASSLLRATGELFF.

The table lists this clonotype with many counts. The J gene is TRBJ2-5, the V gene TRBV12-3 or TRBV12-4; 9 nucleotides line up with TRBD2. V shed 3 bases and J 5 bases; nucleotides not matched to a gene: 10. The CDR3 consists of 16 residues. The CDR3 protein is CASSFLAGGPRETQYF. In DNA, the CDR3 is TGTGCCAGCAGTTTCTTGGCGGGAGGGCCCCGGGAGACCCAGTACTTC.

This clonotype was recorded at least ten times. V is TRBV5-1 and J is TRBJ1-2, with a tentative D call TRBD1 (5 bases). V was shortened by 4 bases and J by 1 base, with 17 bases between the two germline ends. CDR3 size: 16 residues. Germline CDR1 SGHRS, CDR2 YFSETQ. In DNA form, the CDR3 reads TGCGCCAGCAGCCCGGTGCGAGGGGCGTTTAACTATGGCTACACCTTC. It codes for CASSPVRGAFNYGYTF.

This clonotype was seen many times. The chain has TRBV12-3 or TRBV12-4 and TRBJ1-5, with D perhaps matching TRBD1 (6 bases). The CDR3 is 14 residues long. Deletions cut 5 bases from V and 3 bases from J, with 11 bases between. The CDR3 DNA reads as TGTGCCAGCAGTCCTGGACAGTACAATCAGCCCCAGCATTTT. Translated: CASSPGQYNQPQHF.

This clonotype was recorded at least ten times. The V call is TRBV4-1, the J call TRBJ1-2; unclear D gene. The germline gives CDR1 MGHRA, CDR2 YSYEKL. The CDR3 is made up of 13 amino acids. The V and J ends lost 0 bases and 7 bases respectively, with 9 bases between them. The CDR3 sequence: CASSQDPGSGYTF. The DNA for the CDR3 is TGCGCCAGCAGCCAAGATCCGGGGAGTGGCTACACCTTC.

This clonotype was counted many times. The rearrangement links TRBV4-1 to TRBJ2-5; 14 positions match TRBD2. This CDR3 region has 17 residues. V shed 3 bases, J shed 4 bases, and the junction held 7 bases outside the gene matches. CDR1 MGHRA and CDR2 YSYEKL come from the germline V gene. The CDR3 is CASSHKGGTSGRETQYF. In nucleotides, the CDR3 is TGCGCCAGCAGCCATAAGGGCGGGACTAGCGGGAGAGAGACCCAGTACTTC.